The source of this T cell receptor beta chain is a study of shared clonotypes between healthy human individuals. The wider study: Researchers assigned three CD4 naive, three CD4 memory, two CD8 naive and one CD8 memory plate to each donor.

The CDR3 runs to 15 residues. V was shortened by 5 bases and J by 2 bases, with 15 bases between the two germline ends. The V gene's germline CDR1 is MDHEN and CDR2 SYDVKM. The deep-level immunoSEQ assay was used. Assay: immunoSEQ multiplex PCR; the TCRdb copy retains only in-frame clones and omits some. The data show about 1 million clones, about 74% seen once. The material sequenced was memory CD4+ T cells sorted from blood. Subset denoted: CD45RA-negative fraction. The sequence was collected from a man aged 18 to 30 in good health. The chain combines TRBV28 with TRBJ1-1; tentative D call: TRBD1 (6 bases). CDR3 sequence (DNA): TGTGCCAGCAGTCTTCCCAGGGGACTAAACACTGAAGCTTTCTTT. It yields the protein CASSLPRGLNTEAFF. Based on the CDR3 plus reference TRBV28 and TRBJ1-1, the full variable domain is DVKVTQSSRYLVKRTGEKVFLECVQDMDHENMFWYRQDPGLGLRLIYFSYDVKMKEKGDIPEGYSVSREKKERFSLILESASTNQTSMYLCASSLPRGLNTEAFFGQGTRLTVV.